The present T cell receptor beta chain was sequenced within a study of T cells in Graves' hyperthyroidism and ophthalmopathy. Germline CDR1 is SGHTA and CDR2 is FQGTGA. The CDR3 consists of 17 residues. Trimming shortened V by 5 bases and J by 3 bases, and 19 bases separated the two germline ends. RNA transcripts were the template for amplifying TCR beta CDR3 regions. Primed by the HTBI set, a first-round RT-PCR was run on the TCR CDR3. TCRdb itself ran the multiplex PCR reads through MiXCR, one entry per CDR3 protein. This sample carries around 250,000 distinct CDR3 sequences, just over 14% of them seen once, and the ten largest clones take roughly 15%.

This receptor was obtained from a woman in her 40s with Graves' hyperthyroidism that later progressed to Graves' ophthalmopathy. Sample: blood. The V and J genes are TRBV7-3 and TRBJ1-4; D gene uncertain. The CDR3 reads CASSPNRSSLSNEKLFF. The DNA for the CDR3 is TGTGCCAGCAGCCCAAACCGGTCCTCGTTATCTAATGAAAAACTGTTTTTT.